The 17 T cell receptor beta chains given below trace back to one sample, sequenced in a study of T-cell reconstitution after alpha-beta-depleted transplantation in children. The authors prepared the TCRbeta library with unique molecular identifiers. TCRdb ran MiXCR on the PCR reads and lists one entry per CDR3 protein. The sample shows around 480,000 distinct CDR3 sequences, less than 35% of them seen only once. The sequences come from PBMCs from the stem cell graft donor, collected from the stem cell graft. All receptors come from a human donor who donated a stem cell graft to a child with aplastic anemia.

This chain joins TRBV19 and TRBJ2-1, with 8 bases identical to TRBD2. The length of the CDR3 is 14 residues. The ends lost 9 bases at V and 5 bases at J; junction bases unmatched: 9. Germline V gene sequence: CDR1 LNHDA, CDR2 SQIVND (reference sequence). The CDR3 region has the DNA TGTGCCAGCTCTATAGCGGGATACCACAATGAGCAGTTCTTC. Its translation is CASSIAGYHNEQFF.

The CDR3 coding sequence is TGTGCCAGCAGCCGATTCACTAGCGGGAGAGGCGATGAGCAGTTCTTC. Encoded protein: CASSRFTSGRGDEQFF. V is TRBV7-8 and J is TRBJ2-1, with 11 bases lining up with TRBD2. The V segment lost 5 bases and the J segment 8 bases; nucleotides outside the gene matches: 11. The CDR3 has 16 amino acids. Germline V gene sequence: CDR1 SGHVS, CDR2 FQNEAQ.

The chain employs TRBV27 and TRBJ2-2; the D is unclear. This CDR3 is built from 13 residues. The germline CDR1 and CDR2 sequences are MNHEY and SMNVEV (reference sequence). Deletions cut 3 bases from V and 6 bases from J, with 8 bases between. CDR3 in amino acids: CASSFQGSGELFF. In DNA form, the CDR3 reads TGTGCCAGCAGTTTTCAAGGGTCCGGGGAGCTGTTTTTT.

The chain couples TRBV11-2 to TRBJ2-1; the D gene is possibly TRBD1 (5 bases). The length of the CDR3 is 15 residues. Germline CDR1 and CDR2: SGHAT and FQNNGV. V shed 6 bases and J shed 5 bases, with 17 bases lying between them. As DNA, the CDR3 is TGTGCCAGCAGACGCCCAGGGCTAGGGCACAATGAGCAGTTCTTC. Protein: CASRRPGLGHNEQFF.

This clonotype was counted only a few times. V and J are TRBV12-3 or TRBV12-4 and TRBJ1-3; D gene ambiguous. CDR3 length: 14 residues. The V gene lost 2 bases and the J gene lost 2 bases, with 7 bases spanning the gap. The CDR3 region has the DNA TGTGCCAGCAGTTTACCCCGTGCTGGAAACACCATATATTTT. Translation gives CASSLPRAGNTIYF.

The chain recombines TRBV5-1 with TRBJ2-6; D call uncertain. CDR1 and CDR2 (germline): SGHRS, YFSETQ. The CDR3 covers 16 residues. V was clipped by 2 bases and J by 0 bases, with 9 bases between them. CDR3 coding DNA: TGCGCCAGCAGCTTAGTTCTGGCCTCTGGGGCCAACGTCCTGACTTTC. It codes for CASSLVLASGANVLTF.

Ten or more counts support this clonotype. The rearrangement joins TRBV29-1 to TRBJ1-2, with unresolved D. The CDR3 runs 11 residues. The germline gives CDR1 SQVTM, CDR2 ANQGSEA. Between the trimmed V and J ends, which lost 6 bases and 6 bases, there was a span of 11 bases. The CDR3 is CSVASANGYTF. The CDR3 coding sequence is TGCAGCGTGGCAAGTGCAAATGGCTACACCTTC.

The J gene is TRBJ2-3, the V gene TRBV6-1, with D possibly matching TRBD2 (6 bases). The germline gives CDR1 MNHNS, CDR2 SASEGT. CDR3 size: 16 residues. The V end was cut by 6 bases, the J end by 2 bases, with 18 bases between. Written as DNA, the CDR3 is TGTGCCAGCAGCCTATCGGAGGGGCGAAACACAGATACGCAGTATTTT. This gives the protein CASSLSEGRNTDTQYF.

The genes are TRBV5-6 and TRBJ1-5; D might be TRBD1 (5 bases). The V gene's germline CDR1 is SGHDT and CDR2 YYEEEE. This CDR3 region has 15 residues. Deletions cut 5 bases from V and 2 bases from J, with 14 bases between. CDR3 bases: TGTGCCAGCAGTGTCGGGGGTTTCGGCAATCAGCCCCAGCATTTT. It translates to CASSVGGFGNQPQHF. Full variable domain (missing parts from reference TRBV5-6 and TRBJ1-5): DAGVTQSPTHLIKTRGQQVTLRCSPKSGHDTVSWYQQALGQGPQFIFQYYEEEERQRGNFPDRFSGHQFPNYSSELNVNALLLGDSALYLCASSVGGFGNQPQHFGDGTRLSIL.

DNA of the CDR3: TGTGCCACCAGTGATTCCCAGGGGGGAAGACAAGAGACCCAGTACTTC. Amino acid sequence: CATSDSQGGRQETQYF. The chain joins TRBV24-1 to TRBJ2-5, with a possible D match to TRBD1 (7 bases). Germline CDR1 KGHDR, CDR2 SFDVKD. The CDR3 is made up of 16 amino acids. Trimming stripped 2 bases from V and 2 bases from J, with 14 bases between.

This chain joins TRBV27 and TRBJ2-2; 8 positions match TRBD1. V was pared by 6 bases and J by 2 bases, with 8 bases of the junction left unmatched. CDR1 MNHEY and CDR2 SMNVEV come from the germline V gene (reference sequence). The CDR3 loop spans 16 amino acids. The CDR3 DNA follows: TGTGCCAGCAGACAAGCCGGGACAGGCAACACCGGGGAGCTGTTTTTT. Protein sequence: CASRQAGTGNTGELFF.

This clonotype was seen only a few times. The J gene is TRBJ2-3, the V gene TRBV7-6, with 7 nucleotides matching TRBD2. CDR3 length: 16 residues. V shed 1 base and J 0 bases; nucleotides not matched to a gene: 4. Germline CDR1 is SGHVS and CDR2 is FNYEAQ. CDR3 loop: CASSLEASGSTDTQYF. The DNA of the CDR3 is TGTGCCAGCAGCTTAGAGGCTAGCGGAAGCACAGATACGCAGTATTTT. The whole variable domain, filled in from reference TRBV7-6 and TRBJ2-3, reads GAGVSQSPRYKVTKRGQDVALRCDPISGHVSLYWYRQALGQGPEFLTYFNYEAQQDKSGLPNDRFSAERPEGSISTLTIQRTEQRDSAMYRCASSLEASGSTDTQYFGPGTRLTVL.

The sample holds a few counts of this clonotype. The chain recombines TRBV20-1 with TRBJ1-2; 9 bases are a match to TRBD1. The V gene's germline CDR1 is DFQATT and CDR2 SNEGSKA (reference sequence). The CDR3 length is 12 residues. J was trimmed by 8 bases and V by 7 bases; bases with no gene match: 8. CDR3 bases: TGCAGTGGCACAGGGGGCGCGGGCGGCTACACCTTC. This sequence encodes CSGTGGAGGYTF.

The chain joins TRBV11-3 to TRBJ2-7; no reliable D call. The germline V gene encodes CDR1 SGHNT and CDR2 YENEEA. Trimming removed 0 bases at V and 3 bases at J, with 6 bases between. The CDR3 is 13 amino acids. CDR3 DNA: TGTGCCAGCAGCTTAGAGGGCCGCTACGAGCAGTACGTC. Its protein is CASSLEGRYEQYV.

This sequence joins TRBV5-6 and TRBJ2-3; D remains unclear. This CDR3 has 16 amino acids. Germline CDR1 reads SGHDT; CDR2 reads YYEEEE. V lost 2 bases to trimming and J lost 0 bases, with 13 bases between them. Written as DNA, the CDR3 is TGTGCCAGCAGCTTATCCGGCCAGTGGAGCACAGATACGCAGTATTTT. Its translation is CASSLSGQWSTDTQYF.

The rearrangement joins TRBV30 to TRBJ1-1; maybe TRBD1 (6 bases). Per the germline V gene, CDR1 is GTSNPN and CDR2 is SVGIG (reference sequence). V lost 1 base to trimming and J lost 4 bases, with 13 bases between them. CDR3 size: 14 residues. CDR3 region: CAWSGTGGRTEAFF. CDR3 sequence (DNA): TGTGCCTGGAGTGGCACGGGGGGCCGCACTGAAGCTTTCTTT.

This clonotype was seen only a few times. This rearrangement joins TRBV24-1 to TRBJ1-2, with D maybe TRBD1 (5 bases). In germline, CDR1 is KGHDR, CDR2 SFDVKD. V was pared by 3 bases and J by 7 bases, with 11 bases between. The CDR3 is 13 residues long. CDR3 amino acids: CATSDEQGSGYTF. As DNA, the CDR3 is TGTGCCACCAGTGATGAGCAGGGTAGTGGCTACACCTTC.